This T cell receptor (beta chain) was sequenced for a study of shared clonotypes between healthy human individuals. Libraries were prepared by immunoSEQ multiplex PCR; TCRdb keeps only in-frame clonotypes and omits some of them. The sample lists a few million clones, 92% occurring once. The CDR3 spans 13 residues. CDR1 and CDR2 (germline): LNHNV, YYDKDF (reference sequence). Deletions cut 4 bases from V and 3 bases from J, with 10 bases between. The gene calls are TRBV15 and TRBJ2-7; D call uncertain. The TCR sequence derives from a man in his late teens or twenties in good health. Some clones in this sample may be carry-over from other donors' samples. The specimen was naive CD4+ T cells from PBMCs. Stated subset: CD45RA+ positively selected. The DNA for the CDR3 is TGTGCCACCAGCAACGTTGTCAACTACGAGCAGTACTTC. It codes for CATSNVVNYEQYF.